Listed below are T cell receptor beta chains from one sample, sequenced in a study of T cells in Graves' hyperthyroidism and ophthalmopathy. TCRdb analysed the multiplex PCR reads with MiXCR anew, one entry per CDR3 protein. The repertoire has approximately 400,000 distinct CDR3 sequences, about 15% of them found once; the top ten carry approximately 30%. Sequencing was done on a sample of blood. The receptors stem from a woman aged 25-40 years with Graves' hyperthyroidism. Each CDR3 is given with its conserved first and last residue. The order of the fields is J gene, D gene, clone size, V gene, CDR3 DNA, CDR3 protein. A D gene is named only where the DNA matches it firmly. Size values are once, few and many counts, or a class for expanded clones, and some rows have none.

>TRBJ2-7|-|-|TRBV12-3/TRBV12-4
TGTGCCAGCAGTCTCGGGACATCCTCCTACGAGCAGTACTTC
CASSLGTSSYEQYF
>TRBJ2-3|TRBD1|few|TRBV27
TGTGCCAGCAGTCGGGACAGGGCATTCACAGATACGCAGTATTTT
CASSRDRAFTDTQYF
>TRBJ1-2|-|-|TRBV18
TGTGCCAGCTCACCAGTGGACGAGCCGAGCCATGGCTACACCTTC
CASSPVDEPSHGYTF
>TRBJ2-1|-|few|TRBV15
TGTGCCACCAGCAGAGCTAGGGACTCATCCTACAATGAGCAGTTCTTC
CATSRARDSSYNEQFF
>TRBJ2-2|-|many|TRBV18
TGTGCCAGCTCCCGTGACATCAACACCGGGGAGCTGTTTTTT
CASSRDINTGELFF
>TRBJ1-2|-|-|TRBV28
TGTGCCAGCAGTTTAGGGGGTTTAGGCTATGGCTACACCTTC
CASSLGGLGYGYTF
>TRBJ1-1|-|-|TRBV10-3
TGTGCCATCAGTGAGTCGACTTACACTGAAGCTTTCTTT
CAISESTYTEAFF
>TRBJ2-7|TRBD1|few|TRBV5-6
TGTGCCAGCAGCTTGGGAAGGGGGCGGTTGTACGAGCAGTACTTC
CASSLGRGRLYEQYF
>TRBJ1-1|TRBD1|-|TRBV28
TGTGCCAGCAACCCGGGTCAGGGGGAAAGGTCGGAGATGAACACTGGAGCTTTCTTT
CASNPGQGERSEMNTGAFF
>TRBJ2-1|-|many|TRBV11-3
TGTGCCAGCAGCCAGAAAGAGTCGGCGGAGCAGTTCTTC
CASSQKESAEQFF
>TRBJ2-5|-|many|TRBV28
TGTGCCAGCAGCCTCTCCCAAGAGACCCAGTACTTC
CASSLSQETQYF
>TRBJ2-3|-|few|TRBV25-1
TGTGCCAGCAGTTCGCCAGAAGGAGCGCAGTATTTT
CASSSPEGAQYF
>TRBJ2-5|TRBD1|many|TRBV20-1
TGCAGTGCTACGGGACAGCTACAAGAGACCCAGTACTTC
CSATGQLQETQYF
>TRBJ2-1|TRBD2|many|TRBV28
TGTGCCAGCAGCCCGGGAGGGTCCGCCTACAATGAGCAGTTCTTC
CASSPGGSAYNEQFF
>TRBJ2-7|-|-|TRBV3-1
TGTGCCAACAGCCAAATGGACGAGCAGTACTTC
CANSQMDEQYF
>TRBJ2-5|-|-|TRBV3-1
TGTGCCAGCAGCCAAGATTTCGCCAGGGATGATGGGGAGACCCAGTACTTC
CASSQDFARDDGETQYF
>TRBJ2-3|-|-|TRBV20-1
TGCAGTGCTCCCCGGGGCAGCACAGATACGCAGTATTTT
CSAPRGSTDTQYF
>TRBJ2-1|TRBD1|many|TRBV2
TGTGCCAGCAGTAATGGAGTGACAGGGAATGAGCAGTTCTTC
CASSNGVTGNEQFF
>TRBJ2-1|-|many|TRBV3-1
TGTGCCAGCAGCCCCGGATGGGGGAGAGGCTACAATGAGCAGTTCTTC
CASSPGWGRGYNEQFF
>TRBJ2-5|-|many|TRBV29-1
TGCAGCGTTGTGGGGGCCGAGTGGACGGAGACCCAGTACTTC
CSVVGAEWTETQYF
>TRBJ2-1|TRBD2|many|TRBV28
TGTGCCAGCAGTTTTAGCGGGACTAGAGGCAATGAGCAGTTCTTC
CASSFSGTRGNEQFF
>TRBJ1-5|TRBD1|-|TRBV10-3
TGTGCCATCAGTGTAGCGGGACAGCCGGAAGGGCCCCAGCATTTT
CAISVAGQPEGPQHF
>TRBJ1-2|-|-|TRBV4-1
TGCGCCAGCAGCCAAGGCTCGCAGGAGCCCACATATGGCTACACCTTC
CASSQGSQEPTYGYTF
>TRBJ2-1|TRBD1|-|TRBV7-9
TGTGCCAGCAGACGGCCACTTTCTGGGACAGGGGCGGACAATGAGCAGTTCTTC
CASRRPLSGTGADNEQFF
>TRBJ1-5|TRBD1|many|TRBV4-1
TGCGCCAGCAGCCAAGCGGGACAGGGGAGCAATCAGCCCCAGCATTTT
CASSQAGQGSNQPQHF
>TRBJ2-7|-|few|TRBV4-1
TGCGCCAGCAGTCCCCTGGGGAGTAAGGGCTACGAGCAGTACTTC
CASSPLGSKGYEQYF
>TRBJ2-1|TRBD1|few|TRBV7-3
TGTGCCAGCAGCTACGACAGGGGTTCGTACAATGAGCAGTTCTTC
CASSYDRGSYNEQFF
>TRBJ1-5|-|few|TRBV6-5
TGTGCCAGCAGTTACGGACTGGGGGGTGGTAGCAATCAGCCCCAGCATTTT
CASSYGLGGGSNQPQHF
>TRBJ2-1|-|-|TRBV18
TGTGCCAGCTCACCAAGGACAAAGGGAGCGGGCTCCCTTAGTAATGAGCAGTTCTTC
CASSPRTKGAGSLSNEQFF
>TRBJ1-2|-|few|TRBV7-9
TGTGCCAGCAGCCGGGACATACTCAACTATGGCTACACCTTC
CASSRDILNYGYTF
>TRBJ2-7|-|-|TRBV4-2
TGTGCCAGCAGCCAAGATCCCCTAGTTCAGTGGGAGCAGTACTTC
CASSQDPLVQWEQYF
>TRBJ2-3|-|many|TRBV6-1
TGTGCCAGCAGTTATGTTCCTAGGGTGGAGACTAGCACAGATACGCAGTATTTT
CASSYVPRVETSTDTQYF
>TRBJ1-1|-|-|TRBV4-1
TGCGCCAGCAGCCAAGATCTGACGCAATGGGGTTTCTTT
CASSQDLTQWGFF
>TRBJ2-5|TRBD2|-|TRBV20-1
TGCAGTGCGCCGACTAGCGGTCAAGAGACCCAGTACTTC
CSAPTSGQETQYF
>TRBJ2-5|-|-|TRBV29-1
TGCAGCGTATCTGTTACGGAGACCCAGTACTTC
CSVSVTETQYF
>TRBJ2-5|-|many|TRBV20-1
TGCAGTCCCCTCGGGGCAGGCCAAGAGACCCAGTACTTC
CSPLGAGQETQYF
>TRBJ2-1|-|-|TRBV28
TGTGCCAGCAGTTTCGCTTACAATGAGCAGTCCTTC
CASSFAYNEQSF
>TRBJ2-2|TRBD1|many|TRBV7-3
TGTGCCAGCAGCCCAAGGACAGGGGTTGGCACCGGGGAGCTGTTTTTT
CASSPRTGVGTGELFF
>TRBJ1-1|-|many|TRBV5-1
TGCGCCAGCAGGGTGGGGTCGAACACTGAAGCTTTCTTT
CASRVGSNTEAFF
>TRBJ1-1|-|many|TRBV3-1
TGTGCCAGCAGCCAAGTGTGGGGGGACACTGAAGCTTTCTTT
CASSQVWGDTEAFF
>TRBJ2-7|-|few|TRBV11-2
TGTGCCAGCAGCCGCATCGGAACGGGCTACGAGCAGTGCTTC
CASSRIGTGYEQCF
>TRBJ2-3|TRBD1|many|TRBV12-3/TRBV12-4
TGTGCCAGCACCGAAAGACGGACAGGGAATGACGATACGCAGTATTTT
CASTERRTGNDDTQYF
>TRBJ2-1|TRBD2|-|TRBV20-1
TGCAGTGCTAGTGGCGAGTCTCGCGGGAGCAATGAGCAGTTCTTC
CSASGESRGSNEQFF
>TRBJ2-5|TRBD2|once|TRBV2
TGTGCCAGCAGCTTCAGCGGGAGGGGGTACTTC
CASSFSGRGYF